This TCR beta chain was found in a study of T cell repertoires in ileal Crohn's disease. For the study at large: About half of patients got postoperative therapy: some 11 thiopurines, 18 anti-TNF. Findings of the study overall: Active smokers at surgery had more clonal expansions than non-smokers.

As concerns this clone: Its antigen is not identified.

The CDR3 extends over 14 amino acids. The ends were cut back, 6 bases at V and 7 bases at J, with 15 bases in the middle. Germline CDR1 SNHLY, CDR2 FYNNEI. The time point: inflamed ileum from the surgical specimen. Sequenced by immunoSEQ multiplex PCR; TCRdb stores in-frame clones only, minus some. The sample has around 15,000 clones; about 92% are singletons. The chain combines TRBV2 with TRBJ2-2; D is perhaps TRBD1 (6 bases). Sequencing was carried out using ileal tissue. The receptor comes from an adult with Crohn's disease. CDR3 residues: CASSKQGQDGELFF. The CDR3 DNA reads as TGTGCCAGCAGCAAACAGGGTCAGGACGGGGAGCTGTTTTTT. The full variable domain, its missing parts supplied by reference TRBV2 and TRBJ2-2, is EPEVTQTPSHQVTQMGQEVILRCVPISNHLYFYWYRQILGQKVEFLVSFYNNEISEKSEIFDDQFSVERPDGSNFTLKIRSTKLEDSAMYFCASSKQGQDGELFFGEGSRLTVL.